This TCR beta chain is from a study of tumour-infiltrating T cells in Burkitt lymphoma. Study background: Survival, overall and progression-free, tracked with productive clonality.

TCRdb's table, derived via immunoSEQ multiplex PCR, lists solely in-frame clones and lacks some. The data contain about 15,000 clones, just under 80% of them seen just once; the ten biggest clones take up over 2%. The length of the CDR3 is 14 residues. Trimming left V 6 bases short and J 5 bases short, with 14 bases between. In germline, CDR1 is SGHDT, CDR2 YYEEEE. The TCR comes from a human donor with diffuse large B-cell lymphoma. V usage is TRBV5-6 and J usage is TRBJ2-2, with D possibly TRBD2 on 5 matching bases. Sequencing was carried out using tumor tissue. CDR3 DNA: TGTGCCAGCACCTTAATCGGGGAGACCGGGGAGCTGTTTTTT. It codes for CASTLIGETGELFF.